This T cell receptor delta chain was sequenced in a study of γδ T cells in repeated Plasmodium falciparum infection. Overall study: The natural-infection arm compared Malian children under seasonal malaria with matched Australian children. Study outcomes and limitations: Waves of new clonotype selection appeared after repeated controlled infections in Vdelta2-negative, largely Vdelta1+, gammadelta T cells. Vgamma9/Vdelta2+ T cells showed a stable polyclonal repertoire with shared TCRgamma sequences.

TCRdb used CATT to re-call clones from the multiplex PCR reads. The table includes some 50,000 delta-chain clones, about 1.5% detected once. From germline, CDR1 is TSWWSYY and CDR2 QGS. The CDR3 has 13 amino acids. With V trimmed by 8 bases and J by 8 bases, 7 bases remained unmatched. Bulk repertoires came from Vgamma9/Vdelta2+ or Vdelta2-negative gammadelta T cells flow-sorted from PBMC. In its sample, this clone was seen many times. No antigen is known for it. The chain couples TRDV1 to TRDJ2; 8 nucleotides agree with TRDD3. This TCR came from a pool of human donors (malaria-infected and uninfected, not separated). Sequencing was done on a sample of gamma-delta T cells from blood. Here the CDR3 reads CALSRDWGAQLFF. In DNA form, the CDR3 reads TGTGCTCTTTCAAGGGACTGGGGGGCACAACTCTTCTTT.